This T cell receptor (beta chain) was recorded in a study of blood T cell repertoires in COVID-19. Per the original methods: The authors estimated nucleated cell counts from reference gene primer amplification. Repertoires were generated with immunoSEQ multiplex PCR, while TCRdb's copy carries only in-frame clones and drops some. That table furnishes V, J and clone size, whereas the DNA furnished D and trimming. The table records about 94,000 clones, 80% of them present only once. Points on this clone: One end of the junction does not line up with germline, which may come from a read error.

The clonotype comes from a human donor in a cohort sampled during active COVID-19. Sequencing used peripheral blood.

Here the CDR3 DNA reads TGTGCCAGCCCGAGTCGGGGAGGACACTTC. Its protein product is CASPSRGGHF. The chain combines TRBV6-5 with TRBJ2-7; possibly TRBD2 for D (6 bases). The germline V gene encodes CDR1 MNHEY and CDR2 SVGAGI. This CDR3 has 10 residues.